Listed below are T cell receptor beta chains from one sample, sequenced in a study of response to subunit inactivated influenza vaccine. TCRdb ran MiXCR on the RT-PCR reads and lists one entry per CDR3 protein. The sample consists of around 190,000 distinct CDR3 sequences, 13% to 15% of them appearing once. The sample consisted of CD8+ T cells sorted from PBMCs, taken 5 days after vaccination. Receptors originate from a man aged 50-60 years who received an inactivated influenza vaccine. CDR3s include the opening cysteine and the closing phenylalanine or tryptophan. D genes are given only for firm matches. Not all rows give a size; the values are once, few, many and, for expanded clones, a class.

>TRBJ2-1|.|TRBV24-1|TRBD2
CATSARLAAYNEQFF
TGTGCCACCAGTGCTCGCCTAGCGGCCTACAATGAGCAGTTCTTC
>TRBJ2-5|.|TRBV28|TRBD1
CASAGTERHETQYF
TGTGCCAGTGCCGGGACAGAGAGGCATGAGACCCAGTACTTC
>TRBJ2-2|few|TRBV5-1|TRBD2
CASRNPGLAGVHTGELFF
TGCGCCAGCAGAAATCCGGGACTAGCGGGGGTCCACACCGGGGAGCTGTTTTTT
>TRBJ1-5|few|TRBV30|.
CAWSDSFSGPQHF
TGTGCCTGGAGTGACAGCTTCTCGGGGCCCCAGCATTTT
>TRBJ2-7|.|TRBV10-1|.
CASSEFPGVGEQYF
TGCGCCAGCAGTGAGTTCCCAGGGGTAGGGGAGCAGTACTTC
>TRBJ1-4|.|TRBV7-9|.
CASSDSLQGEEKLFF
TGTGCCAGCAGCGATAGCCTACAGGGTGAGGAAAAACTGTTTTTT
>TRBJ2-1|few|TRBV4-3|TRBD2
CASSQDRLAGFYNEQFF
TGCGCCAGCAGCCAGGACCGACTAGCGGGGTTCTACAATGAGCAGTTCTTC
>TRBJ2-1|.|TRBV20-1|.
CSARNPFSYSYNEQFF
TGCAGTGCTAGAAACCCCTTCAGCTACTCCTACAATGAGCAGTTCTTC
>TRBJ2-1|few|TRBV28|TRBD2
CASSSTIAGFSYNEQFF
TGTGCCAGCAGTTCAACTATAGCGGGATTCTCCTACAATGAGCAGTTCTTC
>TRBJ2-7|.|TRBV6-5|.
CASSPDQLEQYF
TGTGCCAGCAGCCCCGACCAACTTGAGCAGTACTTC
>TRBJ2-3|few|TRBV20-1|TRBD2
CSARGILAGYTDTQYF
TGCAGTGCTAGGGGGATACTAGCGGGGTACACAGATACGCAGTATTTT
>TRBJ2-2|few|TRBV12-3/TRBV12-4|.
CASTSPGGELFF
TGTGCCAGCACCTCCCCCGGCGGGGAGCTGTTTTTT
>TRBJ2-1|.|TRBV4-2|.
CASSQERDLFTNEQFF
TGTGCCAGCAGCCAAGAAAGGGACCTCTTCACCAATGAGCAGTTCTTC
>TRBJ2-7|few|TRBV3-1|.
CASSQGSWMDIYEQYF
TGTGCCAGCAGCCAAGGATCTTGGATGGATATCTACGAGCAGTACTTC
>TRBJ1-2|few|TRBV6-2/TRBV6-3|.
CASSYLGSPGYTF
TGTGCCAGCAGTTACCTGGGCAGCCCAGGCTACACCTTC
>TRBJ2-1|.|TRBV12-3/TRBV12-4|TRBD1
CASSVPGGYNEQFF
TGTGCCAGCAGTGTCCCAGGGGGCTACAATGAGCAGTTCTTC
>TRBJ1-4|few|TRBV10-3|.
CATAAGEKLFF
TGTGCCACCGCGGCGGGGGAAAAACTGTTTTTT
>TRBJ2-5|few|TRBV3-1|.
CASSQDTEGKRTQYF
TGTGCCAGCAGCCAAGATACCGAGGGGAAGAGGACCCAGTACTTC
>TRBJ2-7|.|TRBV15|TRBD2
CATSRDRTSRTYEQYF
TGTGCCACCAGCAGAGATCGGACTAGCAGAACCTACGAGCAGTACTTC
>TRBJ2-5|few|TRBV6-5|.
CASSYSEGAETQYF
TGTGCCAGCAGTTACTCGGAGGGAGCAGAGACCCAGTACTTC
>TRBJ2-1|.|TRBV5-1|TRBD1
CASSLPKPGQGALNEQFF
TGCGCCAGCAGCTTGCCCAAACCGGGACAGGGGGCGTTGAATGAGCAGTTCTTC
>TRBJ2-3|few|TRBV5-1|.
CASAEGPPDTQYF
TGCGCCAGCGCCGAGGGCCCCCCAGATACGCAGTATTTT
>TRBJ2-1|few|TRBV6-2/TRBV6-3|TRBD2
CASTGLAAYNEQFF
TGTGCCAGCACCGGACTAGCGGCCTACAATGAGCAGTTCTTC
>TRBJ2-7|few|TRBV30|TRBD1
CAWLAPTGHEQYF
TGTGCCTGGCTGGCCCCGACAGGGCACGAGCAGTACTTC
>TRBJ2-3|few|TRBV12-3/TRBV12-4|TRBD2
CASSSSTSGVGETNTQYF
TGTGCCAGCAGTTCCTCGACTAGCGGGGTGGGGGAGACCAATACGCAGTATTTT
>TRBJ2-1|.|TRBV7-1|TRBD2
CASSSLTGLAGGGGLGVDEQFF
TGTGCCAGCAGCTCCCTAACGGGACTAGCGGGAGGAGGTGGCTTAGGAGTAGATGAGCAGTTCTTC
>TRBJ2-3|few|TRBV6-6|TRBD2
CASTSAGADTQYF
TGTGCCAGCACGTCGGCGGGAGCAGATACGCAGTATTTT
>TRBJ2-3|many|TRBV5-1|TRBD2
CASSSLGAGASDTQYF
TGCGCCAGCAGCTCCCTAGGAGCGGGGGCTTCAGATACGCAGTATTTT
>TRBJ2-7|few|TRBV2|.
CASTESSYEQYF
TGTGCCAGCACCGAGTCCAGCTACGAGCAGTACTTC
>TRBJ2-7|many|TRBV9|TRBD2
CASSVGVAGGYEQYF
TGTGCCAGCAGCGTAGGGGTAGCGGGAGGATACGAGCAGTACTTC
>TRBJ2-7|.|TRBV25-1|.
CASSEYIQGSYEQYF
TGTGCCAGCAGTGAATATATTCAGGGTTCCTACGAGCAGTACTTC
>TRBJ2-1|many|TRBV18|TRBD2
CASSPGLAGASSYNEQFF
TGTGCCAGCTCACCGGGACTAGCGGGGGCCAGCTCCTACAATGAGCAGTTCTTC
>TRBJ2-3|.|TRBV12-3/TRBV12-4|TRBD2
CASSLGTSDTDTQYF
TGTGCCAGCAGCCTTGGGACTAGCGACACAGATACGCAGTATTTT
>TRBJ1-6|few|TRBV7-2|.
CASSFTPPNSPLHF
TGTGCCAGCAGCTTTACACCGCCAAATTCACCCCTCCACTTT
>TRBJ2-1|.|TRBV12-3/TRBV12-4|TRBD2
CASSASSGHYNEQFF
TGTGCCAGCAGTGCGTCTAGCGGACATTACAATGAGCAGTTCTTC
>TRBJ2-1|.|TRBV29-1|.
CSVRWTYNEQFF
TGCAGCGTCAGGTGGACTTACAATGAGCAGTTCTTC
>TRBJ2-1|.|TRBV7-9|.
CASDTGIGYNEQFF
TGTGCCAGCGATACCGGGATAGGGTACAATGAGCAGTTCTTC
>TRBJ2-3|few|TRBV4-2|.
CASSRPPQYF
TGTGCCAGCAGCCGCCCCCCCCAGTATTTT
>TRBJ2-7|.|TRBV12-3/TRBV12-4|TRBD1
CASRKTGGFHEQYF
TGTGCCAGCAGAAAGACAGGGGGATTCCACGAGCAGTACTTC
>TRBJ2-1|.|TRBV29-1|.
CSTRTAYEQFF
TGCAGCACCCGGACAGCTTATGAGCAGTTCTTC
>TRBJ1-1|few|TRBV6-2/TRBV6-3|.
CASSYSGSQNTEAFF
TGTGCCAGCAGTTACTCGGGATCCCAGAACACTGAAGCTTTCTTT
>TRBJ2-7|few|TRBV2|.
CASSEATGTYYEQYF
TGTGCCAGCAGTGAAGCGACCGGGACTTACTACGAGCAGTACTTC